Given below is one TCR beta chain in context. Since the CDR3 does not end with the conserved phenylalanine or tryptophan, this likely comes from a read error. The germline V gene has CDR1 MNHNS and CDR2 SASEGT. CDR3 length equals 15 residues. The V and J ends lost 7 bases and 6 bases respectively, with 21 bases between them. These data are taken from a study of T cells in Graves' hyperthyroidism and ophthalmopathy. Authors of the study amplified TCR beta CDR3 regions from RNA transcripts. The TCR CDR3 was amplified in a first-round RT-PCR using the HTBI primer set. TCRdb analysed the multiplex PCR reads with MiXCR anew, one entry per CDR3 protein. This sample has around 370,000 distinct CDR3 sequences; around a sixth occur once, and the top ten carry 35% to 45%.

The source is a man in his late teens or twenties with Graves' ophthalmopathy. This rearrangement joins TRBV6-1 to TRBJ1-2; weak D call: TRBD1 (5 bases). Sequencing input: blood. CDR3 protein: CASTQGAGTKDGYTL. The CDR3 nucleotides read TGTGCCAGCACCCAAGGGGCAGGGACTAAGGATGGCTACACCCTC.